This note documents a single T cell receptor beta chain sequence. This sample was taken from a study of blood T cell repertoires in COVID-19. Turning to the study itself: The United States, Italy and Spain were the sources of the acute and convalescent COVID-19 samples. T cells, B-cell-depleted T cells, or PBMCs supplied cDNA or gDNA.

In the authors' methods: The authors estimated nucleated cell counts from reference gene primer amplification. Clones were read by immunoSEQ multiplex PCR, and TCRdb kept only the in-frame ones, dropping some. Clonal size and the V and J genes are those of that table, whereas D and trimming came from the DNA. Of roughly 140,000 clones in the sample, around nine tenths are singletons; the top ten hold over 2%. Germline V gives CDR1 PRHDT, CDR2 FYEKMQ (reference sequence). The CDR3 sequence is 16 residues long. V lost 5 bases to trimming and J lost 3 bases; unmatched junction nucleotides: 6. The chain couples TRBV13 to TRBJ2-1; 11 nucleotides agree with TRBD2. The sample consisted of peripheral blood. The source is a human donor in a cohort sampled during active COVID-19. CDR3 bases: TGTGCCAGCAGCCGAACAGGGACTAGCGGCTACAATGAGCAGTTCTTC. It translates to CASSRTGTSGYNEQFF.